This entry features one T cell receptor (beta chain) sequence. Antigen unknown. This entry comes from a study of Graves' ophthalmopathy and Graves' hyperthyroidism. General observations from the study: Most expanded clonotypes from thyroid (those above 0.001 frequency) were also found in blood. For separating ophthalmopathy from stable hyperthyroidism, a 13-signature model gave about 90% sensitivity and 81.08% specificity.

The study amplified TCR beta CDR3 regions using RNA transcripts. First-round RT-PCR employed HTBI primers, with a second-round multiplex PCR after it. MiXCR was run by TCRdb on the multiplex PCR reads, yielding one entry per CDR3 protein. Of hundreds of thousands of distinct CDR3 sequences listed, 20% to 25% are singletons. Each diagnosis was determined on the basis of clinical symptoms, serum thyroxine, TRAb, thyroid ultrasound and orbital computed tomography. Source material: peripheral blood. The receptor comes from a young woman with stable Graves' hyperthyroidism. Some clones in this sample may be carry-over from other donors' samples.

CDR3 coding DNA: TGTGCCATCCCAGCTTTTGGTCTTGGCGAGCAGTACTTC. This encodes CAIPAFGLGEQYF. The V call is TRBV10-3, the J call TRBJ2-7; D unclear. CDR3 length: 13 residues. Germline V gene sequence: CDR1 ENHRY, CDR2 SYGVKD. V lost 8 bases and J 6 bases, leaving 17 bases between the germline ends.